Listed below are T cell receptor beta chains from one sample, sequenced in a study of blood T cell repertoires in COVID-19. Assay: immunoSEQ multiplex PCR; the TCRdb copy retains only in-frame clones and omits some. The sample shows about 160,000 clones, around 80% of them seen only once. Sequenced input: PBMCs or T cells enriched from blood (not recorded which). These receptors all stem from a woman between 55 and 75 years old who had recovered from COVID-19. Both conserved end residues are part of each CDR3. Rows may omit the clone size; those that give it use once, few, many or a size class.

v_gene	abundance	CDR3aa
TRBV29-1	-	CSVEVGQDLSYEQYF
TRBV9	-	CASSGRQGSEAFF
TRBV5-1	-	CASSADITSYEQYF
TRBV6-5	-	CASSRAGSSYNEQFF
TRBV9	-	CASSEQGATNEKLFF
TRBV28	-	CASSLALSFHEQYF
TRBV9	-	CASSGGTGGNSPLHF
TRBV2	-	CASSEEQGVYEKLFF
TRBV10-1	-	CASSGDRDYGYTF
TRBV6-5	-	CASRDTGGKVYGYTF
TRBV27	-	CASRPAGSGDTQYF
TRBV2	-	CASSVSIGGYSGNTIYF
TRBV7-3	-	CASSKGHSTDTQYF
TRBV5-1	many	CASSRQGTTGELFF
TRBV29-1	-	CSAEGTSGGKETQYF
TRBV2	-	CASRAGETDTQYF
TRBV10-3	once	CAIKPGKETQYF
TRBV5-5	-	CASSFGGVNNQPQHF
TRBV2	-	CASSERGYNEQFF
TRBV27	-	CASSSTVSYEQYF
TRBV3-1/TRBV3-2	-	CASSQWVAASTDTQYF
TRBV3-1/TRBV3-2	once	CASSQGQGGNQPQHF
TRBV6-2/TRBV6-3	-	CASSSWGRMNTEAFF
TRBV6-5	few	CASSRGISGQPQHF
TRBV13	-	CASSFFGLAGGPTDTQYF
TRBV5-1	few	CASRGRNEKLFF
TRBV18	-	CASSPGTGRGNTIYF
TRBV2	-	CASSEALLWSEQFF
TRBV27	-	CASLPAGGGETQYF
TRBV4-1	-	CASSPTGRYGYTF
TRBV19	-	CASRTGVNTEAFF
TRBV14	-	CASSPREANVLTF
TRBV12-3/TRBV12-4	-	CASSTKHRDGYTF
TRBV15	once	CATSRGSGTALGDTQYF
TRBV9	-	CASSVGAEETQYF
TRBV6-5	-	CASAPTGPGNTIYF
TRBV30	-	CAWSGLRDRGSPPLHF
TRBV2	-	CASSEGKGLNYGYTF
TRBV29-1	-	CSVERQNYGYTF
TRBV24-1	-	CATSGQGVGTDTQYF
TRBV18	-	CASSPPTGAGGHNEQFF
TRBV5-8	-	CASRGLSWADEQFF
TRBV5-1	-	CASSLAGGQPQHF
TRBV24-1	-	CATSAAGFSYNEQFF
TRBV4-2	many	CASSQPLAGGYEQYF